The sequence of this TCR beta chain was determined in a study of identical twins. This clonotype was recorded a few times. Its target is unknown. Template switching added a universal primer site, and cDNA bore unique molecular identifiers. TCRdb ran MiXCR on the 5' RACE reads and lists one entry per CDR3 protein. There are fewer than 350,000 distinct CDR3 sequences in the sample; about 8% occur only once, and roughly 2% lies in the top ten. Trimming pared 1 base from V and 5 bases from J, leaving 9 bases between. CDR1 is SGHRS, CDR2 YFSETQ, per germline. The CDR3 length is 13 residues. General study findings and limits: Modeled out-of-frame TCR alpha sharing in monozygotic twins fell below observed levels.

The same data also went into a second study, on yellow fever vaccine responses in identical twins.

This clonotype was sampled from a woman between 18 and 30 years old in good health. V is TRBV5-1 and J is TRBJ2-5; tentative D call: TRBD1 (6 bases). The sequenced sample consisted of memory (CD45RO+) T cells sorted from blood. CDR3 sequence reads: CASSLHQGETQYF. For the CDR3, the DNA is TGCGCCAGCAGCTTGCACCAGGGGGAGACCCAGTACTTC.